Listed below are T cell receptor beta chains from one sample, sequenced in a study of identical twins. TCRdb itself ran the 5' RACE reads through MiXCR, one entry per CDR3 protein. This sample carries 350,000 to 400,000 distinct CDR3 sequences, roughly 9% of them seen once, and the ten largest clones take more than 8%. The material sequenced was naive T cells sorted from blood. The receptor source for this set is a woman aged 45 to 65 in good health. Both conserved end residues are part of each CDR3. A D gene is named only where the DNA matches it firmly. Clone size is shown for a subset of rows, as once, few, many or a class of expanded clone.

clone size,D gene,V gene,J gene,CDR3 DNA,CDR3 protein
many,.,TRBV5-5,TRBJ2-2,TGTGCCAGCAGCTTGAAGCCGAACACCGGGGAGCTGTTTTTT,CASSLKPNTGELFF
.,TRBD2,TRBV5-1,TRBJ2-3,TGCGCCAGCAGCTTGAGCGGGAGGGCCGGTCCCGATACGCAGTATTTT,CASSLSGRAGPDTQYF
many,TRBD1,TRBV27,TRBJ2-5,TGTGCCAGCAGACCGGGACAGGGGGTGGCAGAGACCCAGTACTTC,CASRPGQGVAETQYF
few,.,TRBV6-2/TRBV6-3,TRBJ2-5,TGTGCCAGCAGCTACGCGTCCCTCCAAGAGACCCAGTACTTC,CASSYASLQETQYF
many,TRBD2,TRBV20-1,TRBJ2-5,TGCAGTGCTAGAACCGGGACTAGCCAGGAGACCCAGTACTTC,CSARTGTSQETQYF
.,TRBD2,TRBV10-2,TRBJ2-1,TGCGCCAGCAGTGTGCTAGCGGGTGGGGACAATGAGCAGTTCTTC,CASSVLAGGDNEQFF
.,.,TRBV11-2,TRBJ1-1,TGTGCCAGCAGGTTCCGGGGAAACACTGAAGCTTTCTTT,CASRFRGNTEAFF
.,TRBD1,TRBV7-9,TRBJ1-2,TGTGCCAGCAGCTTGATCCCCGACAGGGTCTATGGCTACACCTTC,CASSLIPDRVYGYTF
few,.,TRBV12-3/TRBV12-4,TRBJ2-7,TGTGCCAGCAGTGCCCGGACAGCCCTATCCAGCTCCTACGAGCAGTACTTC,CASSARTALSSSYEQYF
many,.,TRBV28,TRBJ2-7,TGTGCCAGCAGTTTAAGTTGGCAGAGTTCCTACGAGCAGTACTTC,CASSLSWQSSYEQYF
.,TRBD2,TRBV6-6,TRBJ2-1,TGTGCCAGCGAGGCGGGAGACATTCCTGAGCAGTTCTTC,CASEAGDIPEQFF
.,TRBD1,TRBV27,TRBJ2-5,TGTGCCAGCAGGCCCCGACAGGGATCATGGGAGACCCAGTACTTC,CASRPRQGSWETQYF
few,.,TRBV5-5,TRBJ2-1,TGTGCCAGCAGCTTGAGGACAGAAAACAATGAGCAGTTCTTC,CASSLRTENNEQFF
few,.,TRBV11-2,TRBJ2-1,TGTGCCAGCTTCGAGTACAATGAGCAGTTCTTC,CASFEYNEQFF
few,TRBD1,TRBV12-3/TRBV12-4,TRBJ1-2,TGTGCCAGCAGTTTAACGGGACAGGGACATGGCTACACCTTC,CASSLTGQGHGYTF
many,.,TRBV12-3/TRBV12-4,TRBJ2-7,TGTGCCAGCAGTTTAACCTCCCGCAGGGACTACGAGCAGTACTTC,CASSLTSRRDYEQYF
few,.,TRBV7-9,TRBJ2-5,TGTGCCAGCAGCTTAACGGGGGTACAGGCCCAAGAGACCCAGTACTTC,CASSLTGVQAQETQYF
many,.,TRBV29-1,TRBJ2-7,TGCAGCGTTGCACATTCCTCCTACGAGCAGTACTTC,CSVAHSSYEQYF
.,.,TRBV20-1,TRBJ1-5,TGCAGTGTATCCGAGGGTCCCAATCAGCCCCAGCATTTT,CSVSEGPNQPQHF
.,.,TRBV19,TRBJ1-6,TGTGCCAGTAGTTCGGGGAGCTCCTATAATTCACCCCTCCACTTT,CASSSGSSYNSPLHF
.,.,TRBV2,TRBJ2-7,TGTGCCAGCAGTGCGTTTCTTAGGTACGAGCAGTACTTC,CASSAFLRYEQYF
many,TRBD2,TRBV2,TRBJ2-2,TGTGCCAGCAGTAGACTAGCGGGAAACACCGGGGAGCTGTTTTTT,CASSRLAGNTGELFF
many,TRBD1,TRBV20-1,TRBJ1-5,TGCAGTGCTAGAGAGCGGGACAGGGGTGGTCAGCCCCAGCATTTT,CSARERDRGGQPQHF
.,.,TRBV24-1,TRBJ2-2,TGTGCCACCAGTGATTTGTTGGACACCGGGGAGCTGTTTTTT,CATSDLLDTGELFF
few,TRBD1,TRBV4-1,TRBJ2-7,TGCGCCAGCAGCCGACTAGGGACAGGCCAGCAGTACTTC,CASSRLGTGQQYF
many,.,TRBV24-1,TRBJ2-2,TGTGCCACCGGCCGGAGCCGGGAGCTGTTTTTT,CATGRSRELFF
many,TRBD2,TRBV10-3,TRBJ2-7,TGTGCCATCAGTGAGTCCGGGGGAGGGTACGAGCAGTACTTC,CAISESGGGYEQYF
few,.,TRBV21-1,TRBJ2-1,TGTGCCAGCAGCAGTCTAGCGGGAGAAATGAATGAGCAGTTCTTC,CASSSLAGEMNEQFF
many,.,TRBV5-1,TRBJ2-1,TGCGCCAGCAGCCTCAGCGTGAGCTCCTACAATGAGCAGTTCTTC,CASSLSVSSYNEQFF
.,.,TRBV14,TRBJ1-2,TGTGCCAGCAGCCTTAAGGCAGGGTATGGCTACACCTTC,CASSLKAGYGYTF
few,.,TRBV5-1,TRBJ2-2,TGCGCCAGCAGCTTATCGACAGTTCGAACCGGGGAGCTGTTTTTT,CASSLSTVRTGELFF
.,TRBD1,TRBV29-1,TRBJ2-5,TGCAGTGGACAGGGGGGAGAGACCCAGTACTTC,CSGQGGETQYF
.,TRBD2,TRBV5-1,TRBJ2-1,TGCGCCAGCAGCTTGGGACTAGCCACCTACAATGAGCAGTTCTTC,CASSLGLATYNEQFF
few,.,TRBV5-1,TRBJ2-1,TGCGCCAGCAGGGACACCCCCCATGAGCAGTTCTTC,CASRDTPHEQFF
few,.,TRBV29-1,TRBJ2-1,TGCAGCGTTGGTCTAACCTCCTACAATGAGCAGTTCTTC,CSVGLTSYNEQFF
few,.,TRBV6-5,TRBJ2-1,TGTGCCAGCAGTTACGTAGGGGTCTCCTACAATGAGCAGTTCTTC,CASSYVGVSYNEQFF
few,TRBD1,TRBV5-1,TRBJ1-1,TGCGCCAGCAGTTGGACAGGGGAAGTACGAGCTTTCTTT,CASSWTGEVRAFF
many,TRBD2,TRBV4-2,TRBJ2-4,TGTGCCAGCAGCCAGATGTTGGCGGGAGGGGGCAAAAACATTCAGTACTTC,CASSQMLAGGGKNIQYF
.,.,TRBV29-1,TRBJ2-4,TGCAGCGTTGGGGGGGACAGCAAAAACATTCAGTACTTC,CSVGGDSKNIQYF
few,.,TRBV6-5,TRBJ2-3,TGTGCCAGCAGCCGCGTGGGCGGCAGCACAGATACGCAGTATTTT,CASSRVGGSTDTQYF
many,.,TRBV20-1,TRBJ2-3,TGCAGTGCTAGAGGCACAGATACGCAGTATTTT,CSARGTDTQYF
many,.,TRBV29-1,TRBJ1-5,TGCAGCGTTGGGGGGGGGATCGATCAGCCCCAGCATTTT,CSVGGGIDQPQHF
many,TRBD1,TRBV29-1,TRBJ2-5,TGCAGCGTTAGCCGGGACAGTGAGACCCAGTACTTC,CSVSRDSETQYF
few,.,TRBV3-1,TRBJ2-5,TGTGCCAGCAGCCGAATGCAGTCGCGAGAGACCCAGTACTTC,CASSRMQSRETQYF
few,TRBD2,TRBV5-1,TRBJ2-1,TGCGCCAGCAGCTTAAGCGGGAGGATTATAGATGAGCAGTTCTTC,CASSLSGRIIDEQFF
many,.,TRBV5-5,TRBJ2-1,TGTGCCAGCAGCTTGGATCGTGCGTACAATGAGCAGTTCTTC,CASSLDRAYNEQFF
.,.,TRBV10-3,TRBJ2-1,TGTGCCATCAGCGGACAGGGTGCGGGAGTTTACAATGAGCAGTTCTTC,CAISGQGAGVYNEQFF
many,TRBD2,TRBV29-1,TRBJ2-7,TGCAGCGTAAGGACTAGCGGGAGGAACGCCTACGAGCAGTACTTC,CSVRTSGRNAYEQYF